The 17 T cell receptor beta chains presented below share a single source sample, sequenced in a study of T cells after yellow fever vaccination (dated by TCRdb to the late 2010s). The treatment or condition label corresponds to: live attenuated yellow fever vaccine strain. Library method: 5' RACE. Data came from an Illumina NovaSeq 6000. TCRdb itself trimmed the public reads at Q25 with fastp, ran MiXCR and retained productive beta chains. Records with the same CDR3 protein are collapsed into one entry carrying the most frequent genes and DNA. In all, the sample holds around 310,000 distinct CDR3 sequences, and approximately 4% of those were seen once. Roughly a fifth of the sample belongs to the ten largest clones. Sequences were derived from PBMCs, sampled 15 days after the yellow fever booster vaccination. The source is a man aged 18 to 30 who received the YFV17D yellow fever vaccine.

In its sample, this clonotype was seen many times. V gene TRBV7-9 combines with J gene TRBJ1-2; the match to TRBD1 covers 7 bases. The J segment lost 8 bases and the V segment lost 5 bases, leaving 2 bases of the junction unmatched. The CDR3 is 11 residues long. CDR1 SEHNR and CDR2 FQNEAQ come from the germline V gene (reference sequence). CDR3 bases: TGTGCCAGCAGCGACAGGGACGGCTACACCTTC. The encoded protein is CASSDRDGYTF.

This clonotype was counted many times. The chain has TRBV12-3 or TRBV12-4 and TRBJ2-4; no clear D gene. The V and J ends lost 3 bases and 6 bases respectively, with 6 bases between them. The CDR3 is made up of 12 amino acids. The CDR3 DNA is TGTGCCAGCAGTTTGGGCCGAAACATTCAGTACTTC. Amino acids: CASSLGRNIQYF.

This clonotype was observed at least ten times. The chain combines TRBV7-7 with TRBJ2-7; the D gene could be TRBD1 or TRBD2 (5 bases each). V shed 5 bases and J shed 0 bases, with 14 bases lying between them. CDR1 SSHAT and CDR2 FNYEAQ come from the germline V gene (reference sequence). The CDR3 totals 15 residues. This chain's CDR3 is CASSPGTSSSYEQYF. The CDR3 DNA sequence: TGTGCCAGCAGCCCCGGGACGAGCAGCTCCTACGAGCAGTACTTC.

The rearrangement joins TRBV6-2 or TRBV6-3 to TRBJ2-1, with D perhaps TRBD1 or TRBD2 (5 bases each). This CDR3 is built from 12 residues. Between the trimmed V and J ends, which lost 7 bases and 12 bases, there was a span of 16 bases. The V gene's germline CDR1 is MNHEY and CDR2 SVGEGT. The CDR3 spells CASKRGETSQFF. The CDR3, as DNA: TGTGCCAGCAAGAGAGGGGAGACTTCGCAGTTCTTC.

V gene TRBV20-1 combines with J gene TRBJ2-7, with 9 bases that match TRBD1. V trimming: 5 bases; J trimming: 6 bases; junction bases outside the gene matches: 8. Germline lookup yields CDR1 DFQATT and CDR2 SNEGSKA (reference sequence). The CDR3 length is 13 residues. This CDR3 reads CSALGTGFSEQYV. In DNA form, the CDR3 reads TGCAGTGCTCTCGGGACAGGGTTTAGCGAGCAGTACGTC.

This clonotype was seen ten or more times. The V gene is TRBV20-1, the J gene TRBJ2-6; D ambiguous. This CDR3 region has 13 residues. Looked up from germline, CDR1 is DFQATT and CDR2 is SNEGSKA (reference sequence). Trimming took off 4 bases at V and 2 bases at J, with 6 bases between the two ends. The chain's CDR3 is CSAKGTGANVLTF. CDR3 bases: TGCAGTGCTAAGGGCACTGGGGCCAACGTCCTGACTTTC.

This clonotype was observed at least ten times. J is TRBJ1-1 and V is TRBV27; unclear D gene. V lost 3 bases and J 1 base, leaving 6 bases between the germline ends. CDR3 length: 13 amino acids. CDR1 MNHEY and CDR2 SMNVEV come from the germline V gene (reference sequence). CDR3 region: CASSLMSNTEAFF. The CDR3 DNA follows: TGTGCCAGCAGTTTGATGTCGAACACTGAAGCTTTCTTT.

This clonotype was seen repeatedly, ten times or more. The chain uses TRBV5-1 and TRBJ2-3, with 10 bases matching TRBD2. The V gene end was trimmed by 0 bases and the J gene end by 5 bases; junction bases not matched to a gene: 0. CDR1 SGHRS and CDR2 YFSETQ come from the germline V gene. The CDR3 is made up of 14 amino acids. CDR3 sequence reads: CASSLVAGGDTQYF. The CDR3, as DNA: TGCGCCAGCAGCTTGGTAGCGGGGGGAGATACGCAGTATTTT.

This clonotype was detected a few times. V and J are TRBV19 and TRBJ1-5; tentatively, D is TRBD1 (5 bases). V was shortened by 6 bases and J by 0 bases, with 15 bases between the two germline ends. Germline assignment: CDR1 LNHDA and CDR2 SQIVND (reference sequence). This CDR3 has 16 residues. CDR3 sequence: CASSLQGEYSNQPQHF. The DNA for the CDR3 is TGTGCCAGTAGCCTTCAGGGAGAATATAGCAATCAGCCCCAGCATTTT. The full variable domain, with the rest looked up from reference TRBV19 and TRBJ1-5, is DGGITQSPKYLFRKEGQNVTLSCEQNLNHDAMYWYRQDPGQGLRLIYYSQIVNDFQKGDIAEGYSVSREKKESFPLTVTSAQKNPTAFYLCASSLQGEYSNQPQHFGDGTRLSIL.

This rearrangement joins TRBV5-4 to TRBJ1-1; D not resolved. V shed 1 base and J shed 4 bases, with 14 bases lying between them. The CDR3 loop spans 15 amino acids. Looked up from germline, CDR1 is SGHNT and CDR2 is YYREEE (reference sequence). The CDR3 reads CASSLWVGDTTEAFF. The CDR3 DNA reads as TGTGCCAGCAGCTTGTGGGTTGGGGATACCACTGAAGCTTTCTTT.

This clonotype showed up many times. V usage is TRBV20-1 and J usage is TRBJ1-1; D is uncertain. The V end was cut by 0 bases, the J end by 4 bases, with 15 bases between. This CDR3 has 15 residues. Germline V gene lookup returns CDR1 DFQATT and CDR2 SNEGSKA (reference sequence). CDR3 nucleotides: TGCAGTGCTAGAGATTGGAGAGGGCGAGGCACTGAAGCTTTCTTT. As protein: CSARDWRGRGTEAFF.

In its sample, this clonotype was seen a few times. V gene TRBV20-1 combines with J gene TRBJ2-7; maybe TRBD1 (6 bases). The V gene lost 0 bases and the J gene lost 3 bases, with 9 bases spanning the gap. CDR1 is DFQATT, CDR2 SNEGSKA, per germline (reference sequence). The CDR3 runs to 13 residues. The DNA of the CDR3 is TGCAGTGCTAGAGACCCGGGACACTACGAGCAGTACTTC. It translates to CSARDPGHYEQYF.

There are a few counts of this clonotype. The chain couples TRBV5-1 to TRBJ1-6, with D maybe TRBD1 (6 bases). Trimming removed 3 bases at V and 7 bases at J, with 20 bases between. The CDR3 has 17 amino acids. Germline lookup yields CDR1 SGHRS and CDR2 YFSETQ. The DNA of the CDR3 is TGCGCCAGCAGCTCCGGACAGAGCTCCTTTGCGAATTCACCCCTCCACTTT. Translated: CASSSGQSSFANSPLHF.

In this sample, this clonotype turned up a few times. The rearrangement links TRBV28 to TRBJ2-3; D might be TRBD1 (5 bases). Deletions cut 2 bases from V and 6 bases from J, with 15 bases between. This CDR3 contains 15 residues. CDR1 and CDR2 (germline): MDHEN, SYDVKM. CDR3 region: CASSLGRGEVDTQYF. In DNA form, the CDR3 reads TGTGCCAGCAGTTTAGGTAGGGGCGAGGTGGATACGCAGTATTTT.

There are many counts of this clonotype. J is TRBJ2-3 and V is TRBV11-2; 8 bases map to TRBD2. V was pared by 4 bases and J by 4 bases, with 10 bases of the junction left unmatched. Germline V gene sequence: CDR1 SGHAT, CDR2 FQNNGV. This CDR3 is built from 16 residues. CDR3 nucleotides: TGTGCCAGCAGCTCCGACCTAGGACTAGCAGCAGATACGCAGTATTTT. This sequence encodes CASSSDLGLAADTQYF. Combining the CDR3 with reference TRBV11-2 and TRBJ2-3 gives the whole variable domain EAGVAQSPRYKIIEKRQSVAFWCNPISGHATLYWYQQILGQGPKLLIQFQNNGVVDDSQLPKDRFSAERLKGVDSTLKIQPAKLEDSAVYLCASSSDLGLAADTQYFGPGTRLTVL.

This clonotype was seen many times. The chain combines TRBV27 with TRBJ2-3; 8 nucleotides match TRBD2. The trim removed 8 bases at V and 5 bases at J, leaving 12 bases unmatched. The CDR3 length is 15 residues. The germline gives CDR1 MNHEY, CDR2 SMNVEV (reference sequence). CDR3 loop: CASSLFGGAGDTQYF. CDR3 nucleotide sequence: TGTGCCAGCTCTCTGTTCGGGGGGGCAGGAGATACGCAGTATTTT.

This clonotype has ten or more counts. This chain uses TRBV2 with TRBJ2-5, with D possibly matching TRBD2 (6 bases). CDR3 length equals 15 residues. Germline V gene sequence: CDR1 SNHLY, CDR2 FYNNEI. The V end lost 0 bases, the J end lost 2 bases, and 10 bases lay between the germline ends. CDR3 bases: TGTGCCAGCAGTGAAGCTGCCGGGAGACAAGAGACCCAGTACTTC. It is translated as CASSEAAGRQETQYF.